The rows below give T cell receptor beta chains drawn from one sample of a study of T cell responses to AZD1222 COVID-19 vaccine. The method was immunoSEQ multiplex PCR; TCRdb's version includes in-frame clones alone and lacks a portion of them. Counted here are more than 100,000 clones, 85% to 95% occurring once; the ten biggest clones make up around 5.1%. The source material was peripheral blood, sampled 28 days after the second AZD1222 dose. The receptors originated from an adult who received the AZD1222 COVID-19 vaccine. CDR3s include the opening cysteine and the closing phenylalanine or tryptophan. The order of the fields is V gene, D gene, J gene, clone size, CDR3 protein, CDR3 DNA. D genes are given only for firm matches. Part of the rows lack a size; the others show once, few, many or a class for expanded clones.

TRBV6-6,.,TRBJ1-2,.,CASNGDGNYGYTF,TGTGCCAGCAACGGAGACGGGAACTATGGCTACACCTTC
TRBV3-1/TRBV3-2,.,TRBJ1-5,.,CASSQTSSNQPQHF,TGTGCCAGCAGCCAAACATCTAGCAATCAGCCCCAGCATTTT
TRBV3-1/TRBV3-2,.,TRBJ2-5,.,CASSQDLLETQYF,TGTGCCAGCAGCCAAGATTTATTAGAGACCCAGTACTTC
TRBV7-9,.,TRBJ1-2,.,CASSPMLENYGYTF,TGTGCCAGCAGCCCGATGCTAGAGAACTATGGCTACACCTTC
TRBV6-1,TRBD2,TRBJ2-1,.,CASSEVDSGSNEQFF,TGTGCCAGCAGTGAAGTGGATAGCGGGAGTAATGAGCAGTTCTTC
TRBV18,.,TRBJ1-6,.,CASSPGDSPLHF,TGTGCCAGCTCACCCGGGGATTCACCCCTCCACTTT
TRBV6-5,TRBD1,TRBJ1-1,.,CASSPSRDRGFGAFF,TGTGCCAGCAGTCCCAGCCGGGACAGGGGATTTGGAGCTTTCTTT
TRBV18,TRBD2,TRBJ2-1,.,CASSPLGTGGNEQFF,TGTGCCAGCTCACCACTGGGGACGGGGGGAAATGAGCAGTTCTTC
TRBV27,TRBD2,TRBJ2-3,.,CASSPSSGLAQYF,TGTGCCAGCAGTCCATCTAGCGGGTTGGCGCAGTATTTT
TRBV5-5,.,TRBJ2-3,.,CASSLPGTTDTQYF,TGTGCCAGCAGCTTGCCGGGCACCACAGATACGCAGTATTTT
TRBV6-2/TRBV6-3,TRBD1,TRBJ2-7,.,CASSYQGTGAYEQYF,TGTGCCAGCAGTTACCAGGGGACAGGGGCCTACGAGCAGTACTTC
TRBV7-6,.,TRBJ2-7,few,CASSSQGLGQYF,TGTGCCAGCAGCTCCCAGGGCCTAGGGCAGTACTTC
TRBV18,.,TRBJ1-1,once,CASSYGDLNTEAFF,TGTGCCAGCTCTTATGGGGACTTGAACACTGAAGCTTTCTTT
TRBV15,.,TRBJ1-2,once,CATSRDLVNYGYTF,TGTGCCACCAGCAGAGATTTGGTTAACTATGGCTACACCTTC
TRBV10-1,TRBD2,TRBJ2-3,.,CASSDYTLAGLTKDTQYF,TGCGCCAGCAGTGATTACACTTTAGCGGGCCTTACGAAGGATACGCAGTATTTT
TRBV6-6,.,TRBJ1-3,.,CASNYTSRDRNTIYF,TGTGCCAGCAACTACACCTCCAGGGACCGAAACACCATATATTTT
TRBV27,.,TRBJ1-5,.,CASRGAGDQPQHF,TGTGCCAGCAGGGGGGCAGGGGATCAGCCCCAGCATTTT
TRBV27,TRBD2,TRBJ2-5,.,CASRTTGGETQYF,TGTGCCAGCAGGACCACGGGAGGGGAGACCCAGTACTTC
TRBV30,.,TRBJ1-1,.,CAWSLTNEAFF,TGTGCCTGGAGTTTAACGAATGAAGCTTTCTTT
TRBV7-2,TRBD2,TRBJ2-2,.,CASSYGGANTGELFF,TGTGCCAGCAGCTACGGGGGGGCGAACACCGGGGAGCTGTTTTTT
TRBV5-1,.,TRBJ2-2,.,CASSLVSVNTGELFF,TGCGCCAGCAGCTTGGTTAGCGTTAACACCGGGGAGCTGTTTTTT
TRBV7-9,.,TRBJ2-1,.,CASSLGVRQGGNEQFF,TGTGCCAGCAGCTTAGGGGTCAGGCAGGGTGGCAATGAGCAGTTCTTC
TRBV19,.,TRBJ1-2,.,CASSISQGSTRGYTF,TGTGCCAGTAGTATATCCCAGGGTTCCACTAGAGGCTACACCTTC
TRBV19,TRBD1,TRBJ1-2,.,CASTDRGFTAGYTF,TGTGCCAGTACCGACAGGGGATTTACTGCTGGCTACACCTTC
TRBV2,TRBD1,TRBJ1-2,.,CASNQGGYGYTF,TGTGCCAGCAACCAGGGGGGGTATGGCTACACCTTC
TRBV4-3,TRBD1,TRBJ1-2,once,CASSQGGAGGILSGYTF,TGCGCCAGCAGCCAAGGGGGGGCAGGGGGTATCCTATCTGGCTACACCTTC
TRBV6-5,.,TRBJ2-7,once,CASSLRRAVEQYF,TGTGCCAGCAGTCTCCGAAGGGCAGTCGAGCAGTACTTC
TRBV27,TRBD1,TRBJ1-2,once,CASSSQQGDGYTF,TGTGCCAGCAGCTCCCAGCAGGGGGATGGCTACACCTTC
TRBV3-1/TRBV3-2,.,TRBJ2-5,.,CASSQLLVRETQYF,TGTGCCAGCAGCCAATTACTAGTGAGAGAGACCCAGTACTTC
TRBV10-2,TRBD1,TRBJ2-7,once,CASRTQGMSYEQYF,TGCGCCAGCAGAACACAGGGGATGTCCTACGAGCAGTACTTC
TRBV12-5,.,TRBJ2-5,.,CASGYGETQYF,TGTGCTAGTGGTTACGGGGAGACCCAGTACTTC
TRBV4-2,.,TRBJ2-2,.,CASSQVSDQHTGELFF,TGTGCCAGCAGCCAAGTTTCGGACCAGCACACCGGGGAGCTGTTTTTT
TRBV12-3/TRBV12-4,.,TRBJ2-2,.,CASRFNTGELFF,TGTGCCAGCAGGTTTAACACCGGGGAGCTGTTTTTT
TRBV29-1,.,TRBJ1-1,once,CSVEEAVKGSSEAFF,TGCAGCGTTGAAGAGGCAGTAAAAGGGTCTAGTGAAGCTTTCTTT
TRBV5-4,TRBD2,TRBJ2-3,once,CASSLGTSGSTDTQYF,TGTGCCAGCAGCTTGGGGACTAGCGGGAGCACAGATACGCAGTATTTT
TRBV6-5,.,TRBJ1-5,.,CASSSGRGAPQHF,TGTGCCAGCAGCTCCGGGAGGGGCGCGCCCCAGCATTTT
TRBV11-1,.,TRBJ1-5,.,CASSLEGDQPQHF,TGTGCCAGCAGCTTAGAGGGAGATCAGCCCCAGCATTTT
TRBV6-5,.,TRBJ2-3,.,CASSTQTGRTQYF,TGTGCCAGCAGCACCCAAACAGGGCGTACGCAGTATTTT
TRBV3-1/TRBV3-2,.,TRBJ2-7,.,CASSHTSYEQYF,TGTGCCAGCAGCCACACTTCCTACGAGCAGTACTTC
TRBV19,TRBD1,TRBJ2-1,.,CASSLQGGNEQFF,TGTGCCAGTAGTTTACAGGGGGGCAATGAGCAGTTCTTC
TRBV7-2,TRBD2,TRBJ2-5,.,CASSFYTSGGRETQYF,TGTGCCAGCAGCTTCTACACTAGCGGGGGGCGGGAGACCCAGTACTTC
TRBV18,.,TRBJ1-5,.,CASSPGERSNQPQHF,TGTGCCAGCTCACCGGGAGAAAGGAGTAATCAGCCCCAGCATTTT
TRBV5-5,.,TRBJ1-6,.,CASSPGTTVNNSPLHF,TGTGCCAGCAGCCCCGGGACAACCGTCAATAATTCACCCCTCCACTTT
TRBV12-3/TRBV12-4,.,TRBJ2-7,.,CASSLRSGHEQYF,TGTGCCAGCAGTTTGCGTAGCGGCCACGAGCAGTACTTC
TRBV30,.,TRBJ1-3,once,CAWSVGGNTIYF,TGTGCCTGGAGTGTGGGGGGAAACACCATATATTTT
TRBV5-6,.,TRBJ1-2,.,CASSRYRAGGYTF,TGTGCCAGCAGCCGATACAGGGCGGGTGGCTACACCTTC
TRBV6-2/TRBV6-3,.,TRBJ2-7,few,CASSRRRALTYEQYF,TGTGCCAGCAGTCGACGACGGGCACTCACCTACGAGCAGTACTTC
TRBV23-1,.,TRBJ1-1,.,CASSQYNRENTEAFF,TGCGCCAGCAGTCAATATAACAGAGAGAACACTGAAGCTTTCTTT
TRBV18,.,TRBJ2-3,.,CASSPLTSLSTDTQYF,TGTGCCAGCTCACCCTTGACATCCCTAAGCACAGATACGCAGTATTTT
TRBV7-6,.,TRBJ2-1,.,CASSLAGKGSNEQFF,TGTGCCAGCAGCTTAGCGGGGAAGGGAAGCAATGAGCAGTTCTTC
TRBV18,.,TRBJ1-1,.,CASSRSVHQMNTEAFF,TGTGCCAGCTCACGGTCGGTCCACCAAATGAACACTGAAGCTTTCTTT
TRBV7-9,TRBD2,TRBJ2-7,.,CASSTGTSGTEGEQYF,TGTGCCAGCAGCACCGGGACTAGCGGGACGGAGGGCGAGCAGTACTTC
TRBV6-5,TRBD1,TRBJ1-1,.,CASSKRQGFTEAFF,TGTGCCAGCAGTAAAAGACAGGGCTTCACTGAAGCTTTCTTT